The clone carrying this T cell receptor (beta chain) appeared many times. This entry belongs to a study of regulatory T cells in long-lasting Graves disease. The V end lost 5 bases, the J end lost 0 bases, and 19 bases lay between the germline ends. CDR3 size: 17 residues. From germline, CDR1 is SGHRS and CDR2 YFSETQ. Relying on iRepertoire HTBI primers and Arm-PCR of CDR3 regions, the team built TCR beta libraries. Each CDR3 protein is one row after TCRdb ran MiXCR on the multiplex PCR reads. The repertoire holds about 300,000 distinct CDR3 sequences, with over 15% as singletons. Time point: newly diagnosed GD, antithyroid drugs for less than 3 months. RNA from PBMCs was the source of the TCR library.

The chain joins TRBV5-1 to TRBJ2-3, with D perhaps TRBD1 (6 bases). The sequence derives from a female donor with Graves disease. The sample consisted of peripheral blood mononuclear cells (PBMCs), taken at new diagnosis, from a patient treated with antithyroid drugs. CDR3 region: CASRRGGRTASTDTQYF. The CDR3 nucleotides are TGCGCCAGCAGAAGAGGGGGTCGGACGGCTAGCACAGATACGCAGTATTTT.